These 24 T cell receptor beta chains share one sample of origin, sequenced in a study of blood T cells in healthy people across ages. For the second PCR, which ran for roughly 6 to 12 cycles, a sample-barcoded 5' primer and a J-beta primer mix were used. TCRdb re-called the 5' RACE reads through MiXCR, storing one row per CDR3 protein. The table includes hundreds of thousands of distinct CDR3 sequences, 29% detected once. Sequenced input: blood. These receptors were obtained from a woman at least 80 years old in good health.

This clonotype appeared once. A clone one base away is much larger, so this may be a read error. The chain joins TRBV12-3 or TRBV12-4 to TRBJ2-3; TRBD1 matches 9 bases. This CDR3 comprises 15 residues. In nucleotides, the CDR3 is TGTGCCAGCAGTTTGACGATGGACAGGGGAGATACGCGGTATTTT. This encodes CASSLTMDRGDTRYF.

There are many counts of this clonotype. The chain has TRBV12-3 or TRBV12-4 and TRBJ1-2, with D maybe TRBD1 (6 bases). This CDR3 comprises 13 residues. The V end lost 5 bases, the J end lost 4 bases, and 11 bases lay between the germline ends. The CDR3 sequence is CASSTGFSYGYTF. The CDR3 DNA follows: TGTGCCAGCAGTACAGGGTTTAGCTATGGCTACACCTTC.

The V call is TRBV27, the J call TRBJ2-3; a weak D match, TRBD2 (6 bases). V lost 11 bases, J lost 5 bases, and 20 bases lay in between. Germline loops: CDR1 MNHEY, CDR2 SMNVEV (reference sequence). The CDR3 is made up of 14 amino acids. CDR3 loop: CACKARGGKDTQYF. For the CDR3, the DNA is TGTGCCTGCAAGGCTAGGGGAGGAAAAGATACGCAGTATTTT.

This clonotype occurred a few times. A much bigger clone sits one base away, suggesting this may be a read error. The chain employs TRBV6-2 or TRBV6-3 and TRBJ1-5; D is undetermined. Trimming removed 3 bases from V and 3 bases from J, with 3 bases in between. The CDR3 is 12 residues long. The germline gives CDR1 MNHEY, CDR2 SVGEGT. The CDR3 DNA sequence: TGTGCCAGCAGTTATCTCAATCAGCCCCAGCATTTT. Protein: CASSYLNQPQHF.

Of note for this clonotype: A much larger clone differs by one base, so this may be a read error. The CDR3 loop is CAGSEGTGLIYTQYF. The CDR3 DNA is TGTGCCGGCAGTGAAGGGACGGGGCTTATTTATACGCAGTATTTT. V is TRBV6-1 and J is TRBJ2-3, with D perhaps given as TRBD1 or TRBD2 (5 bases each). CDR1 MNHNS and CDR2 SASEGT come from the germline V gene. CDR3 size: 15 residues.

This clonotype has only a few counts. The V call is TRBV30, the J call TRBJ1-4, with 11 nucleotides matching TRBD1. Germline V lookup: CDR1 GTSNPN, CDR2 SVGIG (reference sequence). This CDR3 has 15 residues. The J segment lost 5 bases and the V segment lost 4 bases, leaving 6 bases of the junction unmatched. Here the CDR3 DNA reads TGTGCCTGGACTGGGACAGGGGGAAGGAATGAAAAACTGTTTTTT. Amino acid sequence: CAWTGTGGRNEKLFF.

In DNA form, the CDR3 reads TGTGCCAGCAGGCAGGGGGGCGACTATGGCTACACCTTC. Amino acids: CASRQGGDYGYTF. The chain combines TRBV14 with TRBJ1-2, with 7 bases aligning to TRBD1. V lost 6 bases and J lost 3; bases outside the gene matches: 4. Germline lookup yields CDR1 SGHDN and CDR2 FVKESK. The CDR3 is made up of 13 amino acids.

This clonotype was found many times. V gene TRBV7-2 combines with J gene TRBJ1-1, with D hard to call. The CDR3 contains 14 residues. Germline V lookup: CDR1 SGHTA, CDR2 FQGNSA. Trimming left V 5 bases short and J 4 bases short, with 14 bases between. The CDR3 DNA sequence: TGTGCCAGCAGCCCAGTCTCAAAGGGCACTGAAGCTTTCTTT. Amino acids: CASSPVSKGTEAFF.

The V call is TRBV7-9, the J call TRBJ1-2, with no clear D. The CDR3 sequence is 14 residues long. Between the trimmed V and J ends, which lost 5 bases and 1 base, there was a span of 11 bases. Germline V gene data show CDR1 as SEHNR and CDR2 as FQNEAQ (reference sequence). This CDR3 reads CASSVTEVNYGYTF. DNA of the CDR3: TGTGCCAGCAGCGTCACCGAAGTTAACTATGGCTACACCTTC.

The rearrangement joins TRBV7-3 to TRBJ2-6; D unresolved. This CDR3 has 17 residues. The V gene's germline CDR1 is SGHTA and CDR2 FQGTGA. V was pared by 5 bases and J by 4 bases, with 18 bases between. The DNA for the CDR3 is TGTGCCAGCAGCCCCCAATTGGTGGGGATCGGGGCCAACGTCCTGACTTTC. Protein product: CASSPQLVGIGANVLTF.

This clonotype was observed at least ten times. The rearrangement uses TRBV4-3 and TRBJ2-3; a possible D gene is TRBD1 (6 bases). This CDR3 region has 14 residues. Trimming left V 4 bases short and J 4 bases short, with 12 bases between. Germline V CDR1 and CDR2: LGHNA, YSLEER. CDR3 coding DNA: TGCGCCAGCAGCCCCAGGGGAACCCCAGATACGCAGTATTTT. Translating it yields CASSPRGTPDTQYF.

Regarding this clonotype: A much larger clone differs by one base, so this may be a read error. The CDR3 carries no conserved terminal phenylalanine or tryptophan, so it likely arises from a read error. V usage is TRBV4-1 and J usage is TRBJ2-3; D is unclear. Germline values: CDR1 MGHRA, CDR2 YSYEKL. The length of the CDR3 is 13 residues. Deletions cut 2 bases from V and 5 bases from J, with 8 bases between. The CDR3 loop reads CASSQRLRDTQYV. Written as DNA, the CDR3 is TGCGCCAGCAGCCAACGACTTCGAGATACGCAGTATGTT.

This clonotype was found once. The V call is TRBV14, the J call TRBJ2-4, with 7 bases aligning to TRBD2. TRBJ2-5 explains the end of the DNA better; the J call may be wrong. Germline lookup yields CDR1 SGHDN and CDR2 FVKESK. The CDR3 sequence is 15 residues long. CDR3 region: CASSLQLAETETQYF. CDR3 DNA sequence: TGTGCCAGCAGCCTTCAGCTAGCGGAGACGGAGACCCAGTACTTC.

This clonotype appeared many times. The rearrangement links TRBV5-1 to TRBJ2-5; D might be TRBD1 or TRBD2, each matching 6 bases. The germline gives CDR1 SGHRS, CDR2 YFSETQ. V lost 4 bases and J 1 base, leaving 14 bases between the germline ends. The CDR3 length is 15 residues. The CDR3 region is CASSPRWGAQETQYF. DNA of the CDR3: TGCGCCAGCAGCCCCCGTTGGGGGGCCCAAGAGACCCAGTACTTC.

This clonotype occurred a few times. Written as DNA, the CDR3 is TGTGCCACCAGTGACCGTGGATCGGGGCCTAGCACAGATACGCAGTATTTT. This translates into CATSDRGSGPSTDTQYF. V and J are TRBV24-1 and TRBJ2-3; D is possibly TRBD1 or TRBD2 (5 bases each). The CDR3 sequence is 17 residues long. The V end was cut by 4 bases, the J end by 0 bases, with 16 bases between. Germline V gene data show CDR1 as KGHDR and CDR2 as SFDVKD.

This chain joins TRBV6-6 and TRBJ1-4, with D maybe TRBD1 (5 bases). This CDR3 comprises 15 residues. Per germline, CDR1 MNHNY and CDR2 SVGAGI (reference sequence). V was clipped by 7 bases and J by 4 bases, with 16 bases between them. The CDR3 sequence: CASKSAQGHNEKLFF. Here the CDR3 DNA reads TGTGCCAGCAAGTCGGCCCAGGGCCATAATGAAAAACTGTTTTTT.

This clonotype came up a few times. This rearrangement joins TRBV15 to TRBJ2-7; D is ambiguous. The CDR3 runs 15 residues. In germline, CDR1 is LNHNV, CDR2 YYDKDF (reference sequence). The V end lost 0 bases, the J end lost 0 bases, and 9 bases lay between the germline ends. The CDR3 coding sequence is TGTGCCACCAGCAGAGATTTGATTAGCTCCTACGAGCAGTACTTC. This encodes CATSRDLISSYEQYF.

This clonotype was detected ten times or more. This chain connects TRBV6-5 to TRBJ1-5, with a possible D match to TRBD1 (6 bases). The germline V gene encodes CDR1 MNHEY and CDR2 SVGAGI. This CDR3 is built from 12 residues. V was trimmed by 6 bases and J by 4 bases, leaving 7 bases between them. CDR3 region: CASRQGNQPQHF. CDR3 in DNA: TGTGCCAGCAGGCAGGGGAATCAGCCCCAGCATTTT.

This clonotype came up a few times. The rearrangement joins TRBV21-1 to TRBJ2-7; the DNA was not used to check the table's D call, TRBD1. TRBV21-1 is a recognized pseudogene. This CDR3 is 18 amino acids long. The CDR3 bases are TGTGCCAGCAGCAAAGCGCGGGGGACAGGACTGGCCCCCTACGAGCAGTACTTC. Translation: CASSKARGTGLAPYEQYF.

The chain joins TRBV21-1 to TRBJ2-2; the listed D gene, TRBD2, was not tested against the DNA. TRBV21-1 is designated a pseudogene. CDR3 length: 19 residues. The CDR3 nucleotides are TGTGCCAGCAGCCCGCAAGGGACTAGCGGGGCCGCGAACACCGGGGAGCTGTTTTTT. Residues: CASSPQGTSGAANTGELFF.

The chain employs TRBV11-2 and TRBJ2-5, with 14 bases identical to TRBD2. Germline lookup yields CDR1 SGHAT and CDR2 FQNNGV. J gave up 11 bases and V 7 bases, and 24 bases lay outside the gene matches. The CDR3 has 19 amino acids. The CDR3, as DNA: TGTGCCAGCAACTCCCTTGGGGGCTGGGGACTAGCGGGGGAAAAAGAGCAGTACTTC. This encodes CASNSLGGWGLAGEKEQYF.

In this sample, this clonotype turned up many times. This chain connects TRBV18 to TRBJ2-5; no clear D. Looked up from germline, CDR1 is KGHSH and CDR2 is LQKENI. V was cut by 6 bases and J by 2 bases, with 16 bases left in between. CDR3 length equals 15 residues. CDR3 nucleotide sequence: TGTGCCAGCTCGCCGACCGGGCCGCAACAAGAGACCCAGTACTTC. This codes for CASSPTGPQQETQYF. Using reference TRBV18 and TRBJ2-5 for the parts outside the CDR3, the full variable domain is NAGVMQNPRHLVRRRGQEARLRCSPMKGHSHVYWYRQLPEEGLKFMVYLQKENIIDESGMPKERFSAEFPKEGPSILRIQQVVRGDSAAYFCASSPTGPQQETQYFGPGTRLLVL.

The rearrangement joins TRBV20-1 to TRBJ1-5; D remains unclear. Trimming left V 4 bases short and J 0 bases short, with 13 bases between. CDR1 and CDR2 (germline): DFQATT, SNEGSKA (reference sequence). The CDR3 loop spans 15 amino acids. Here the CDR3 DNA reads TGCAGTGCTATTGGGCACAGTTATAGCAATCAGCCCCAGCATTTT. Amino acid sequence: CSAIGHSYSNQPQHF.

This clonotype was detected ten times or more. This chain uses TRBV7-9 with TRBJ2-5; D gene uncertain. Germline values: CDR1 SEHNR, CDR2 FQNEAQ (reference sequence). The CDR3 is 12 amino acids. V lost 3 bases, J lost 6 bases, and 8 bases lay in between. CDR3: CASSFSTQTQYF. CDR3 in DNA: TGTGCCAGCAGCTTTAGTACCCAGACCCAGTACTTC.